This T cell receptor beta chain was recorded in a study of T cell repertoires in cytomegalovirus infection. Study-level information: Indications came from public TCR beta signatures; they pointed to CMV infection and to a matching HLA type. Whole-study findings and limits: The cumulative frequency of public TCR beta families distinguished individuals who carried CMV together with the relevant HLA. HLA-C-restricted TCR beta clonotypes specific for CMV led the ex vivo response.

Of note for this clonotype: Its specificity is not known.

One entry per CDR3 protein results from TCRdb running MiXCR on the reads. This sample has hundreds of thousands of distinct CDR3 sequences, with around 11% found just once. The clonotype was recovered from a human donor in good health (CMV status not recorded). Some clones in this sample may be carry-over from other donors' samples. The sequencing sample was made of PBMCs.

CDR3 sequence (DNA): TGCAGTGCTACGAGCGGACTTCCCAAAAACATTCAGTACTTC. This gives the protein CSATSGLPKNIQYF. The J gene is TRBJ2-4, the V gene TRBV20-1, with D perhaps matching TRBD2 (5 bases). The V end was cut by 4 bases, the J end by 2 bases, with 12 bases between. Germline V CDR1 and CDR2: DFQATT, SNEGSKA (reference sequence). This CDR3 has 14 residues.